One and the same sample provided the 6 T cell receptor beta chains below, sequenced in a study of beta chain features in type 1 diabetes. Sequenced material consisted of expressed TCRB transcripts (all of the isolated RNA was reverse transcribed). Generated by immunoSEQ multiplex PCR, the TCRdb table keeps only in-frame clones and is missing some. The sample records under 400,000 clones, 14% being singletons. Material for sequencing was central memory CD4+ T cells from blood. Receptor source: a man aged 30 to 39 in good health.

This clone was found once. The rearrangement links TRBV6-5 to TRBJ1-1, with 7 positions matching TRBD1. The CDR3 runs to 12 residues. Germline V gene sequence: CDR1 MNHEY, CDR2 SVGAGI. V lost 9 bases, J lost 4 bases, and 5 bases stayed unmatched. CDR3 residues: CASTAGGTEAFF. In DNA, the CDR3 is TGTGCCAGTACAGCAGGGGGCACTGAAGCTTTCTTT.

This clone was seen more than once but under ten times. The chain links TRBV18 to TRBJ2-7; D perhaps matches TRBD2 (6 bases). Germline V gene lookup returns CDR1 KGHSH and CDR2 LQKENI. This CDR3 spans 15 amino acids. Written as DNA, the CDR3 is TGTGCCAGCTCACCAACTTCGGGGACTTCCTTCGAGCAGTACGTC. It specifies CASSPTSGTSFEQYV.

The genes are TRBV7-2 and TRBJ2-3; D could derive from TRBD1 or TRBD2 (5 bases each). This CDR3 comprises 15 residues. The germline gives CDR1 SGHTA, CDR2 FQGNSA. V lost 7 bases and J 1 base, leaving 15 bases between the germline ends. In nucleotides, the CDR3 is TGTGCCAGCACCCGTTCGGGGCTGCGCACAGATACGCAGTATTTT. It encodes CASTRSGLRTDTQYF.

This clone has just a few counts. This chain connects TRBV4-3 to TRBJ1-6; D unresolved. The CDR3 is 17 amino acids. V lost 4 bases, J lost 8 bases, and 21 bases lay in between. Germline lookup yields CDR1 LGHNA and CDR2 YSLEER. CDR3 in amino acids: CASSRNLRAGGYSPLHF. DNA of the CDR3: TGCGCCAGCAGCCGAAACCTAAGGGCGGGAGGGTATTCACCCCTCCACTTT.

This clone has just a few counts. V and J are TRBV10-3 and TRBJ2-7, with 7 bases fitting TRBD1. Trimming at V came to 5 bases and at J to 6 bases, leaving 10 bases not matched to a gene. Germline V gene sequence: CDR1 ENHRY, CDR2 SYGVKD. The CDR3 is 14 amino acids. DNA of the CDR3: TGTGCCATCAGTAGACAGGGCGCAGAGAGCGAGCAGTACTTC. Translating gives CAISRQGAESEQYF.

In regard to this clone: Other DNA sequences in the sample encode the same CDR3. This rearrangement joins TRBV2 to TRBJ2-3; D unclear. Between the trimmed V and J ends, which lost 6 bases and 3 bases, there was a span of 4 bases. The CDR3 extends over 11 amino acids. Germline V CDR1 and CDR2: SNHLY, FYNNEI. CDR3 in DNA: TGTGCCAGCAGGCGGACAGATACGCAGTATTTT. Encoded protein: CASRRTDTQYF.